One sample yielded the 7 T cell receptor beta chains listed below, sequenced in a study of PD-1 blockade in mismatch repair-deficient tumors. TCRdb's table, derived via immunoSEQ multiplex PCR, lists solely in-frame clones and lacks some. The data show 100,000 to 150,000 clones, more than 85% seen once. Here the sequenced sample was peripheral blood, taken 44 weeks after starting pembrolizumab. The receptors stem from an adult with mismatch repair-deficient cancer.

The chain joins TRBV29-1 to TRBJ2-7; D is unresolved. There are 11 residues in the CDR3. V was clipped by 3 bases and J by 9 bases, with 12 bases between them. CDR1 is SQVTM and CDR2 is ANQGSEA in the germline V gene. CDR3 DNA sequence: TGCAGCGTTGATGGCGGAGTCGTGCAGTACTTC. This sequence encodes CSVDGGVVQYF.

There are a few counts of this clone. The chain combines TRBV25-1 with TRBJ1-2, with D tentatively TRBD1 (6 bases). CDR3 length equals 12 residues. The V end was cut by 7 bases, the J end by 4 bases, with 10 bases between. Germline V gives CDR1 MGHDK, CDR2 SYGVNS. The CDR3 nucleotides are TGTGCCAGCATGGGACATCTCTATGGCTACACCTTC. Its protein product is CASMGHLYGYTF.

CDR3 sequence: CASSLGSNEQFF. CDR3 in DNA: TGTGCCAGCAGCTTAGGTAGCAATGAGCAGTTCTTC. This chain links TRBV7-3 with TRBJ2-1; D unresolved. CDR1 and CDR2 (germline): SGHTA, FQGTGA. With 2 bases removed from V and 6 bases from J, the gap between germline ends came to 5 bases. There are 12 residues in the CDR3.

This clone was picked up one time. The rearrangement uses TRBV27 and TRBJ2-5; TRBD2 matches 7 bases. This CDR3 comprises 18 residues. V gave up 1 base and J gave up 5 bases; unmatched junction bases: 16. CDR1 and CDR2 (germline): MNHEY, SMNVEV (reference sequence). In nucleotides, the CDR3 is TGTGCCAGCAGTTTATACCCCCCCCGGCCCGGGGGGTTGGAGACCCAGTACTTC. Amino acid sequence: CASSLYPPRPGGLETQYF.

J is TRBJ2-1 and V is TRBV21-1; the tabulated D call, TRBD1, remains unverified against the DNA. TRBV21-1 is a pseudogene locus. This CDR3 is built from 23 residues. This chain's CDR3 is CASSKVWLIPTGFLLLGYNEQFF. The CDR3 region has the DNA TGTGCCAGCAGCAAAGTGTGGTTAATTCCTACAGGTTTCTTACTCCTCGGGTACAATGAGCAGTTCTTC.

The chain uses TRBV27 and TRBJ2-3; 9 nucleotides agree with TRBD1. This CDR3 spans 15 amino acids. Germline V gene lookup returns CDR1 MNHEY and CDR2 SMNVEV (reference sequence). J was trimmed by 2 bases and V by 3 bases; bases with no gene match: 3. The CDR3 DNA reads TGTGCCAGCAGTTTGGGACAGGGACACACAGATACGCAGTATTTT. Its translation is CASSLGQGHTDTQYF.

This clone was seen more than once but under ten times. The rearrangement uses TRBV5-1 and TRBJ2-7; 8 bases are a match to TRBD1. Germline CDR1 is SGHRS and CDR2 is YFSETQ. The CDR3 has 14 amino acids. V was clipped by 3 bases and J by 3 bases; unmatched bases: 5. CDR3 in DNA: TGCGCCAGCAGCTACGGACAGGGAGGCTACGAGCAGTACTTC. It yields the protein CASSYGQGGYEQYF.